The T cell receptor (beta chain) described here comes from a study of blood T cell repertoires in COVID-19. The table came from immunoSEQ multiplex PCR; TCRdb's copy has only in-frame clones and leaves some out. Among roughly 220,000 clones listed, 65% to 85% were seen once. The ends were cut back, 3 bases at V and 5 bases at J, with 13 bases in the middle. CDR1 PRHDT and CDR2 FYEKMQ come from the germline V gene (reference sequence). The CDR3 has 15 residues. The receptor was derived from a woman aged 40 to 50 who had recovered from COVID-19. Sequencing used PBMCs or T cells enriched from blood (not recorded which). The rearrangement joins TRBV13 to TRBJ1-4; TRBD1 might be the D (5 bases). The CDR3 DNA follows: TGTGCCAGCAGCTTTTTCGACAGCGGGAATGAAAAACTGTTTTTT. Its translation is CASSFFDSGNEKLFF.